These T cell receptor beta chains were read from a single sample in a study of blood T cell repertoires in COVID-19. Produced via immunoSEQ multiplex PCR; TCRdb's table is partial and in-frame only. The sample records about 170,000 clones, roughly 80% being singletons. Sequencing was performed on peripheral blood. All receptors derive from a woman over 75 with acute or convalescent COVID-19. The CDR3 runs from the conserved cysteine through the conserved F or W. Each record gives: V gene, J gene, CDR3 protein.

V gene: TRBV19
J gene: TRBJ2-3
CDR3 protein: CASSLKGLALSTDTQYF

V gene: TRBV5-4
J gene: TRBJ1-1
CDR3 protein: CASSLGAVDTEAFF

V gene: TRBV2
J gene: TRBJ1-4
CDR3 protein: CASKFDPGEKLFF

V gene: TRBV4-1
J gene: TRBJ2-5
CDR3 protein: CASSPSTAPLQETQYF

V gene: TRBV5-1
J gene: TRBJ1-3
CDR3 protein: CASSSRGGDSGNTIYF

V gene: TRBV2
J gene: TRBJ2-7
CDR3 protein: CASRDFTGASSYEQYF

V gene: TRBV6-6
J gene: TRBJ2-5
CDR3 protein: CASSYAGGTVQETQYF

V gene: TRBV11-3
J gene: TRBJ2-2
CDR3 protein: CASSLTVTGELFF

V gene: TRBV4-1
J gene: TRBJ2-1
CDR3 protein: CASSQDLNRGLGSGNEQFF

V gene: TRBV18
J gene: TRBJ1-2
CDR3 protein: CASQPQFQGYGYTF

V gene: TRBV7-8
J gene: TRBJ1-2
CDR3 protein: CASSAFNRGGYTF

V gene: TRBV6-5
J gene: TRBJ2-2
CDR3 protein: CASRMTGRNTGELFF

V gene: TRBV7-9
J gene: TRBJ2-7
CDR3 protein: CASSGSAGGWGLYEQYF

V gene: TRBV30
J gene: TRBJ2-1
CDR3 protein: CAWGGDPGTYYNEQFF

V gene: TRBV27
J gene: TRBJ2-7
CDR3 protein: CASSLRGGQGFWEQYF

V gene: TRBV29-1
J gene: TRBJ2-1
CDR3 protein: CSVQPGLAGRDNEQFF

V gene: TRBV5-1
J gene: TRBJ2-2
CDR3 protein: CASSPAGLADTGELFF

V gene: TRBV19
J gene: TRBJ2-7
CDR3 protein: CASSPGGPSEQYF

V gene: TRBV27
J gene: TRBJ2-1
CDR3 protein: CASSFYPSSGENSDNEQFF

V gene: TRBV30
J gene: TRBJ2-7
CDR3 protein: CAWSVTLAGSEQYF

V gene: TRBV2
J gene: TRBJ1-3
CDR3 protein: CASSVQGPAGNTIYF

V gene: TRBV6-2/TRBV6-3
J gene: TRBJ1-5
CDR3 protein: CASSPGTGIQPQHF

V gene: TRBV27
J gene: TRBJ2-5
CDR3 protein: CASSLWGRAPQETQYF

V gene: TRBV27
J gene: TRBJ2-3
CDR3 protein: CASSNPGTGAVDTQYF

V gene: TRBV19
J gene: TRBJ2-2
CDR3 protein: CASSIAGLETGELFF

V gene: TRBV24-1
J gene: TRBJ2-5
CDR3 protein: CATSVRNTRQETQYF

V gene: TRBV5-1
J gene: TRBJ1-4
CDR3 protein: CASSLQGQGAGEKLFF

V gene: TRBV9
J gene: TRBJ2-5
CDR3 protein: CASSVGTSETQYF

V gene: TRBV6-6
J gene: TRBJ2-2
CDR3 protein: CASSPDSNTGELFF

V gene: TRBV15
J gene: TRBJ1-2
CDR3 protein: CATSIDRTGVGYTF

V gene: TRBV6-1
J gene: TRBJ2-3
CDR3 protein: CASSEGTSADTQYF

V gene: TRBV5-1
J gene: TRBJ2-1
CDR3 protein: CASTRGLAENEQFF

V gene: TRBV6-5
J gene: TRBJ1-6
CDR3 protein: CASSYLGQGDSPLHF

V gene: TRBV5-6
J gene: TRBJ1-5
CDR3 protein: CASSSYWTDNQPQHF

V gene: TRBV6-5
J gene: TRBJ1-2
CDR3 protein: CASSPTEAPYGYTF

V gene: TRBV19
J gene: TRBJ2-2
CDR3 protein: CASRAVTGGAGELFF

V gene: TRBV6-4
J gene: TRBJ2-3
CDR3 protein: CASSDLVTGSTDTQYF

V gene: TRBV18
J gene: TRBJ2-1
CDR3 protein: CASSPRRGSYNEQFF

V gene: TRBV21-1
J gene: TRBJ1-6
CDR3 protein: CASRSSPLHF

V gene: TRBV29-1
J gene: TRBJ2-1
CDR3 protein: CSVETYGRRGYNEQFF

V gene: TRBV19
J gene: TRBJ2-7
CDR3 protein: CASMVNPGHNAEQYF

V gene: TRBV5-4
J gene: TRBJ1-3
CDR3 protein: CASSFSQGNSGNTIYF

V gene: TRBV9
J gene: TRBJ2-5
CDR3 protein: CASSANSGSQETQYF

V gene: TRBV18
J gene: TRBJ2-2
CDR3 protein: CASSPTASGSPGELFF